This T cell receptor beta chain was found in a study of shared clonotypes between healthy human individuals. Study details: The cohort had a couple of women and a few men, ages 18 to 49.

Sequenced by immunoSEQ multiplex PCR; TCRdb stores in-frame clones only, minus some. The data contain more than 2 million clones, about 94% of them singletons. General study points: Despite large depth, sorted-subset datasets appeared incompletely sequenced.

Germline CDR1 SGHRS, CDR2 YFSETQ. The V end lost 0 bases, the J end lost 6 bases, and 18 bases lay between the germline ends. This CDR3 is built from 17 residues. Naive CD4+ cells were CD45RA-selected; the remaining cells were memory. Concerning this clone: The target antigen is unknown.

The rearrangement uses TRBV5-1 and TRBJ2-2; D perhaps matches TRBD1 (6 bases). The clonotype originates from a man between 18 and 35 years old in good health. Sample: naive CD4+ T cells sorted from blood. The subset denotes: CD45RA+ positively selected. The CDR3 region has the DNA TGCGCCAGCAGCTTGGTAGGGACAATCGGTTTCTCCGGGGAGCTGTTTTTT. This codes for CASSLVGTIGFSGELFF.